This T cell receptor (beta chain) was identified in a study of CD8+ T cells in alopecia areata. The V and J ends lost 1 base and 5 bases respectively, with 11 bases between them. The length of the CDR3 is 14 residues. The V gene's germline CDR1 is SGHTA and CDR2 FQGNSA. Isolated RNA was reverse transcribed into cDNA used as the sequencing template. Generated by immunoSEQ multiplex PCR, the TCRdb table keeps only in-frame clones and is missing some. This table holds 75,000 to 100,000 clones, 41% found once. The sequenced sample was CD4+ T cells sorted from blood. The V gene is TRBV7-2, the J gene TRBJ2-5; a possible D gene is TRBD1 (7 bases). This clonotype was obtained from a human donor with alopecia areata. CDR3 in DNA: TGTGCCAGCAGCTTAGGTCCAGGGGGGGAGACCCAGTACTTC. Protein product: CASSLGPGGETQYF.